The 27 T cell receptor beta chains in this list originate from one sample, sequenced in a study of cytomegalovirus exposure and HLA in healthy donors. Both 60 Vbeta primers and 13 Jbeta primers went into the PCR. Sequenced by immunoSEQ multiplex PCR; TCRdb stores in-frame clones only, minus some. The repertoire holds around 170,000 clones, with around three quarters as singletons. The material sequenced was PBMCs. These receptors all come from a woman in her 30s in good health and CMV-seropositive.

The chain joins TRBV4-3 to TRBJ2-2; 10 bases match TRBD1. Germline-derived CDR1 and CDR2 are LGHNA and YSLEER. V shed 2 bases, J shed 7 bases, and the junction held 4 bases outside the gene matches. The CDR3 is made up of 15 amino acids. The CDR3 DNA reads TGCGCCAGCAGCCAACCGGGACAGGGGATCGGGGAGCTGTTTTTT. Translated: CASSQPGQGIGELFF.

The rearrangement joins TRBV7-7 to TRBJ2-5; tentatively, D is TRBD1 (7 bases). Trimming took off 5 bases at V and 1 base at J, with 14 bases between the two ends. This CDR3 comprises 15 residues. Germline CDR1 reads SSHAT; CDR2 reads FNYEAQ (reference sequence). As DNA, the CDR3 is TGTGCCAGCAGCCAGGCGGGGACAGCCCAAGAGACCCAGTACTTC. Protein sequence: CASSQAGTAQETQYF.

This clone was seen just once. V usage is TRBV6-5 and J usage is TRBJ2-3; D possibly corresponds to TRBD2 (6 bases). The germline gives CDR1 MNHEY, CDR2 SVGAGI. V gave up 6 bases and J gave up 2 bases, with 9 bases separating them. The CDR3 is 13 amino acids. The CDR3 region has the DNA TGTGCCAGCAGGGCGGGGTACACAGATACGCAGTATTTT. Residues: CASRAGYTDTQYF.

Points on this clone: Within the sample, other DNA sequences also encode this same CDR3. This rearrangement joins TRBV6-5 to TRBJ1-5; D is perhaps TRBD1 (6 bases). V was cut by 5 bases and J by 4 bases, with 12 bases left in between. The CDR3 length is 14 residues. From germline, CDR1 is MNHEY and CDR2 SVGAGI. The CDR3 reads CASSPGVGNQPQHF. CDR3 in DNA: TGTGCCAGCAGTCCAGGGGTGGGGAATCAGCCCCAGCATTTT.

The gene calls are TRBV27 and TRBJ2-3, with a weak D call TRBD1 (6 bases). CDR3 length: 14 amino acids. CDR1 MNHEY and CDR2 SMNVEV come from the germline V gene (reference sequence). V was shortened by 5 bases and J by 4 bases, with 13 bases between the two germline ends. CDR3 bases: TGTGCCAGCAGTCTGGGACAACCGCCAGATACGCAGTATTTT. It encodes CASSLGQPPDTQYF.

This sequence joins TRBV5-6 and TRBJ2-7; 16 bases are shared with TRBD2. Germline CDR1 SGHDT, CDR2 YYEEEE. The CDR3 extends over 16 amino acids. V dropped 4 bases and J dropped 3; count of bases not matched to a gene: 4. DNA for the CDR3: TGTGCCAGCAGCGAGGGACTAGCGGGGGGGCTCTACGAGCAGTACTTC. Translation: CASSEGLAGGLYEQYF.

The V and J genes are TRBV4-3 and TRBJ2-5; D may be TRBD2 (9 bases). The V gene's germline CDR1 is LGHNA and CDR2 YSLEER. The V gene lost 1 base and the J gene lost 5 bases, with 32 bases spanning the gap. The CDR3 extends over 21 amino acids. The CDR3 DNA reads as TGCGCCAGCAGCCAAGGGGGACCCAGGGGGCTGCGGAGCGGGGGGTTGGAGACCCAGTACTTC. Translating it yields CASSQGGPRGLRSGGLETQYF.

The chain uses TRBV27 and TRBJ1-4, with TRBD1 matching over 8 bases. Trimming took 0 bases from V and 7 from J; bases not matched to a gene: 4. Germline values: CDR1 MNHEY, CDR2 SMNVEV (reference sequence). This CDR3 is 15 amino acids long. The CDR3 DNA sequence: TGTGCCAGCAGTTTATCCCAGGGGGCAGGTGAAAAACTGTTTTTT. The encoded protein is CASSLSQGAGEKLFF.

This clone was detected a few times. J is TRBJ2-5 and V is TRBV4-3; D ambiguous. The CDR3 spans 14 residues. V was shortened by 0 bases and J by 4 bases, with 9 bases between the two germline ends. Germline CDR1 is LGHNA and CDR2 is YSLEER. CDR3 region: CASSQDSRGETQYF. The CDR3 bases are TGCGCCAGCAGCCAAGATAGCAGAGGAGAGACCCAGTACTTC.

This clone was recorded once. The chain is built from TRBV7-9 and TRBJ1-4; TRBD1 agrees at 7 bases. Trimming took 5 bases from V and 6 from J; bases not matched to a gene: 12. CDR1 is SEHNR, CDR2 FQNEAQ, per germline (reference sequence). The CDR3 sequence is 16 residues long. The CDR3 region has the DNA TGTGCCAGCAGCCGAACCCTACAGGGGACCGATGAAAAACTGTTTTTT. Translation gives CASSRTLQGTDEKLFF.

The chain combines TRBV7-6 with TRBJ2-7; 8 bases map to TRBD2. Germline CDR1 reads SGHVS; CDR2 reads FNYEAQ. CDR3 size: 15 residues. With V trimmed by 4 bases and J by 5 bases, 10 bases remained unmatched. The CDR3 DNA is TGTGCCAGCAGCTCCCCCCCCGCGGGGGGCCACGAGCAGTACTTC. Its translation is CASSSPPAGGHEQYF.

V and J are TRBV5-8 and TRBJ1-1; TRBD1 agrees at 8 bases. V dropped 1 base and J dropped 6; count of bases not matched to a gene: 11. The CDR3 is 16 amino acids. Germline V CDR1 and CDR2: SGHTS, YDEGEE. This chain's CDR3 is CASSLFSDRVDAEAFF. The CDR3 nucleotides are TGTGCCAGCAGCTTGTTCTCGGACAGGGTCGACGCTGAAGCTTTCTTT. The whole variable domain, remainder taken from reference TRBV5-8 and TRBJ1-1, is EAGVTQSPTHLIKTRGQQATLRCSPISGHTSVYWYQQALGLGLQFLLWYDEGEERNRGNFPPRFSGRQFPNYSSELNVNALELEDSALYLCASSLFSDRVDAEAFFGQGTRLTVV.

The CDR3 region has the DNA TGCAGCGGGACGGGGGACAGTTACGAGCAGTACTTC. Encoded protein: CSGTGDSYEQYF. J is TRBJ2-7 and V is TRBV29-1, with D perhaps matching TRBD1 (7 bases). The V gene lost 7 bases and the J gene lost 4 bases, with 14 bases spanning the gap. Per the germline V gene, CDR1 is SQVTM and CDR2 is ANQGSEA. CDR3 length: 12 residues.

The rearrangement uses TRBV18 and TRBJ2-3; TRBD2 is a possible D gene (6 bases). V shed 5 bases and J shed 5 bases, with 17 bases lying between them. CDR1 and CDR2 from the germline V gene are KGHSH and LQKENI. CDR3 length: 15 amino acids. The DNA of the CDR3 is TGTGCCAGCTCAACCCAGTCTGGCGGGGTAGATACGCAGTATTTT. This encodes CASSTQSGGVDTQYF.

The chain carries TRBV7-8 and TRBJ1-5; no firm D call. The V gene's germline CDR1 is SGHVS and CDR2 FQNEAQ. The V and J ends lost 8 bases and 1 base respectively, with 9 bases between them. This CDR3 is built from 13 residues. In DNA, the CDR3 is TGTGCCAGCTCCCCCGAGAGCAATCAGCCCCAGCATTTT. Its translation is CASSPESNQPQHF.

The chain recombines TRBV7-2 with TRBJ2-7; 11 nucleotides line up with TRBD2. The CDR3 runs 15 residues. V was pared by 6 bases and J by 3 bases, with 7 bases of the junction left unmatched. CDR1 is SGHTA and CDR2 is FQGNSA in the germline V gene. The CDR3 sequence: CASSYSGGDNYEQYF. As DNA, the CDR3 is TGTGCCAGCAGTTATAGCGGGGGGGATAACTACGAGCAGTACTTC.

The V gene is TRBV4-3, the J gene TRBJ2-5; TRBD2 is a possible D gene (7 bases). Trimming pared 4 bases from V and 5 bases from J, leaving 17 bases between. The CDR3 runs 15 residues. Germline CDR1 and CDR2: LGHNA and YSLEER. Here the CDR3 DNA reads TGCGCCAGCAGCCCCTTATGGGGGGGGCGGGAGACCCAGTACTTC. Encoded protein: CASSPLWGGRETQYF.

This clone was counted between two and nine times. V and J are TRBV4-2 and TRBJ2-3; D remains unclear. V lost 0 bases and J 0 bases, leaving 4 bases between the germline ends. This CDR3 has 14 residues. Germline assignment: CDR1 LGHNA and CDR2 YNFKEQ. The CDR3 region has the DNA TGTGCCAGCAGCCAAGACGGGAGCACAGATACGCAGTATTTT. This gives the protein CASSQDGSTDTQYF.

This clone was detected a few times. This chain uses TRBV28 with TRBJ2-5; tentatively, D is TRBD1 (6 bases). V lost 3 bases and J 0 bases, leaving 8 bases between the germline ends. Looked up from germline, CDR1 is MDHEN and CDR2 is SYDVKM. The CDR3 has 14 amino acids. CDR3 coding DNA: TGTGCCAGCAGTTTCGCAGGGGACCAAGAGACCCAGTACTTC. Protein product: CASSFAGDQETQYF.

The chain uses TRBV5-1 and TRBJ2-5; TRBD1 aligns across 8 bases. With the DNA end fitting TRBJ2-7 better, the J assignment may be wrong. Germline assignment: CDR1 SGHRS and CDR2 YFSETQ. The CDR3 has 16 residues. The CDR3 nucleotides are TGCGCCAGCAGCTTGGTTGGGATGACAGGGGCTGGCGAGCAGTACTTC. This sequence encodes CASSLVGMTGAGEQYF.

The rearrangement links TRBV6-5 to TRBJ2-7; D is perhaps TRBD2 (5 bases). CDR1 is MNHEY and CDR2 is SVGAGI in the germline V gene. This CDR3 is built from 16 residues. Trimming took off 0 bases at V and 0 bases at J, with 12 bases between the two ends. The CDR3 spells CASSYSAGKSSYEQYF. Here the CDR3 DNA reads TGTGCCAGCAGTTACTCAGCCGGGAAGAGCTCCTACGAGCAGTACTTC.

This clone was counted only a few times. The chain recombines TRBV21-1 with TRBJ1-5; TRBD1, the D gene given by the table, was not confirmed from the DNA. TRBV21-1 has pseudogene status. The CDR3 length is 16 residues. CDR3 sequence (DNA): TGTGCCAGCAGCAGCGCCCGGGACAGGGGCTATCAGCCCCAGCATTTT. Its translation is CASSSARDRGYQPQHF.

The CDR3 DNA reads as TGTGCCAGCAGCCAAGGGACAAACGATGGCTACACCTTC. This codes for CASSQGTNDGYTF. The chain is built from TRBV4-2 and TRBJ1-2; weak D call: TRBD1 (5 bases). Trimming stripped 1 base from V and 6 bases from J, with 9 bases between. The CDR3 contains 13 residues. CDR1 and CDR2 (germline): LGHNA, YNFKEQ.

J is TRBJ2-7 and V is TRBV4-3, with 7 bases aligning to TRBD1. Germline CDR1 is LGHNA and CDR2 is YSLEER. This CDR3 is built from 14 residues. V lost 4 bases and J lost 2; bases outside the gene matches: 5. The CDR3 DNA follows: TGCGCCAGCAGCCCACGTACAGGGGCCTACGAGCAGTACTTC. Its protein product is CASSPRTGAYEQYF.

There are a few counts of this clone. The CDR3 reads CASSSLGGRSYGYTF. Here the CDR3 DNA reads TGTGCCAGCAGCTCCTTAGGGGGCAGGAGCTATGGCTACACCTTC. V and J are TRBV11-2 and TRBJ1-2; 7 nucleotides align to TRBD1. This CDR3 region has 15 residues. J lost 4 bases, V lost 4 bases, and 9 bases had no gene match. Per germline, CDR1 SGHAT and CDR2 FQNNGV.

The chain couples TRBV7-2 to TRBJ2-3; D possibly corresponds to TRBD1 (6 bases). The CDR3 contains 17 residues. CDR1 is SGHTA and CDR2 is FQGNSA in the germline V gene. Trimming left V 2 bases short and J 3 bases short, with 18 bases between. The CDR3 loop reads CASSLLAGALGTDTQYF. CDR3 sequence (DNA): TGTGCCAGCAGCTTATTGGCAGGGGCGCTAGGGACAGATACGCAGTATTTT.

This clone has a handful of counts. This chain uses TRBV4-2 with TRBJ1-4; no definite D call. V was trimmed by 4 bases and J by 12 bases, leaving 12 bases between them. The V gene's germline CDR1 is LGHNA and CDR2 YNFKEQ. The CDR3 has 12 residues. CDR3 DNA sequence: TGTGCCAGCAGCCTAGATGGGAGCGAACTGTTTTTT. It is translated as CASSLDGSELFF.